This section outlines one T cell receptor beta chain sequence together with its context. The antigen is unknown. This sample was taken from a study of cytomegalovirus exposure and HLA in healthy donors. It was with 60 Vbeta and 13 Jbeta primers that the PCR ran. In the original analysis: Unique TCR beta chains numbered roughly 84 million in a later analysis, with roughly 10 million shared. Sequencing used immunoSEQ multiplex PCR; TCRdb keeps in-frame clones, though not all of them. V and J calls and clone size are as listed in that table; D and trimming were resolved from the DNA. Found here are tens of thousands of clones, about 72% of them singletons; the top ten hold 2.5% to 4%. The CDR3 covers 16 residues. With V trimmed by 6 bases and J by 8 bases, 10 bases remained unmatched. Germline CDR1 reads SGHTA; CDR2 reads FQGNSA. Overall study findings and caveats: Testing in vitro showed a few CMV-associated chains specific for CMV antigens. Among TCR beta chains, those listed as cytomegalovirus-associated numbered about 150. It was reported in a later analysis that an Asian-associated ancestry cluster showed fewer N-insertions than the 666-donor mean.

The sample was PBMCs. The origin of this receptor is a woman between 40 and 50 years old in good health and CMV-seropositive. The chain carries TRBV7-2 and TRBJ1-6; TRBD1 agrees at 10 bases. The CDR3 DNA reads TGTGCCAGCAGGTCTGGGACAGGGGTTACTCATTCACCCCTCCACTTT. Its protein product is CASRSGTGVTHSPLHF.